Below are 27 T cell receptor beta chains sequenced from a single sample in a study of blood T cell repertoires in COVID-19. This table comes from immunoSEQ multiplex PCR, and its TCRdb copy is limited to in-frame clones, with some not included. The sample lists some 300,000 clones, about nine tenths seen once, with roughly a tenth in the top ten. The sequenced sample consisted of PBMCs or T cells enriched from blood (not recorded which). These receptor sequences come from a woman in her twenties or thirties who had recovered from COVID-19.

In this sample, this clone turned up a few times. V gene TRBV5-1 combines with J gene TRBJ1-2; no clear D gene. The germline gives CDR1 SGHRS, CDR2 YFSETQ. Trimming removed 2 bases from V and 4 bases from J, with 12 bases in between. The CDR3 length is 14 residues. The chain's CDR3 is CASSLSRGFYGYTF. DNA for the CDR3: TGCGCCAGCAGCTTAAGCCGGGGATTCTATGGCTACACCTTC.

CDR3 amino acids: CASSLSGDSSNTEAFF. The CDR3 DNA sequence: TGTGCCAGCAGCTTATCTGGGGACTCGAGCAACACTGAAGCTTTCTTT. The rearrangement joins TRBV7-6 to TRBJ1-1; possible D gene TRBD1, 5 bases. Trimming removed 2 bases at V and 2 bases at J, with 15 bases between. The CDR3 sequence is 16 residues long. Germline CDR1 and CDR2: SGHVS and FNYEAQ.

The gene calls are TRBV5-1 and TRBJ2-2; no reliable D call. This CDR3 comprises 16 residues. Germline V gene sequence: CDR1 SGHRS, CDR2 YFSETQ. V lost 0 bases and J 1 base, leaving 10 bases between the germline ends. The DNA for the CDR3 is TGCGCCAGCAGCTTGGCTGCTACCCGGAACACCGGGGAGCTGTTTTTT. Protein: CASSLAATRNTGELFF.

The chain combines TRBV29-1 with TRBJ1-1; weak D call: TRBD1 (5 bases). This CDR3 is 13 amino acids long. Trimming removed 7 bases from V and 5 bases from J, with 17 bases in between. CDR1 SQVTM and CDR2 ANQGSEA come from the germline V gene. The CDR3 DNA is TGCAGCGGAGAACTCAGGGAGGGAACTGAAGCTTTCTTT. Translation gives CSGELREGTEAFF.

This chain links TRBV7-2 with TRBJ2-1; 9 nucleotides agree with TRBD2. CDR1 is SGHTA and CDR2 is FQGNSA in the germline V gene. The CDR3 covers 17 residues. The V segment lost 3 bases and the J segment 3 bases; nucleotides outside the gene matches: 9. The CDR3 DNA is TGTGCCAGCAGCTTCCCGACTAGCGGTGAAGTCTACAATGAGCAGTTCTTC. This gives the protein CASSFPTSGEVYNEQFF.

The chain combines TRBV5-1 with TRBJ2-7; D ambiguous. CDR1 is SGHRS, CDR2 YFSETQ, per germline. CDR3 length equals 12 residues. V lost 3 bases and J 4 bases, leaving 8 bases between the germline ends. The CDR3, as DNA: TGCGCCAGCAGCTCGGTTGGTTACGAGCAGTACTTC. It specifies CASSSVGYEQYF.

V is TRBV6-2 or TRBV6-3 and J is TRBJ2-5, with 8 bases identical to TRBD1. Germline V gene data show CDR1 as MNHEY and CDR2 as SVGEGT. The CDR3 loop spans 14 amino acids. The trim removed 5 bases at V and 0 bases at J, leaving 2 bases unmatched. CDR3 nucleotide sequence: TGTGCCAGCAGTATGGGACAGGACCAAGAGACCCAGTACTTC. Translation: CASSMGQDQETQYF.

The chain combines TRBV10-1 with TRBJ1-2; D is possibly TRBD1 (5 bases). This CDR3 spans 15 amino acids. CDR1 is WNHNN, CDR2 SYGVQD, per germline (reference sequence). Trimming took 5 bases from V and 8 from J, leaving 21 bases between them. The CDR3 is CASSSSRSGYRGYTF. CDR3 nucleotides: TGCGCCAGCAGTAGCTCACGGTCAGGGTACAGGGGCTACACCTTC.

The chain has TRBV29-1 and TRBJ2-5; 10 positions agree with TRBD1. Germline V gene sequence: CDR1 SQVTM, CDR2 ANQGSEA. The trim removed 5 bases at V and 1 base at J, leaving 7 bases unmatched. This CDR3 contains 15 residues. The CDR3 is CSVRTGTGVQETQYF. The CDR3 nucleotides read TGCAGCGTTAGAACCGGGACAGGGGTCCAAGAGACCCAGTACTTC.

V usage is TRBV10-1 and J usage is TRBJ2-3; D is uncertain. This CDR3 is built from 14 residues. Germline CDR1 is WNHNN and CDR2 is SYGVQD (reference sequence). V shed 3 bases and J shed 6 bases, with 13 bases lying between them. The CDR3 sequence is CASSDSDMTDTQYF. The CDR3 nucleotides are TGCGCCAGCAGTGACAGCGATATGACGGATACGCAGTATTTT.

The chain couples TRBV21-1 to TRBJ1-5. TRBV21-1 is a listed pseudogene. The CDR3 spans 19 residues. CDR3 sequence: CASSKGSFRLPFSNQPQHF. CDR3 DNA sequence: TGTGCCAGCAGCAAAGGTTCCTTCCGACTCCCATTTAGCAATCAGCCCCAGCATTTT.

This chain uses TRBV4-2 with TRBJ1-1; D gene uncertain. The ends were cut back, 4 bases at V and 2 bases at J, with 20 bases in the middle. Germline V CDR1 and CDR2: LGHNA, YNFKEQ. There are 17 residues in the CDR3. CDR3 residues: CASSLIYTNRFNTEAFF. CDR3 coding DNA: TGTGCCAGCAGCCTAATTTACACGAACCGATTCAACACTGAAGCTTTCTTT.

The rearrangement links TRBV10-2 to TRBJ1-1; TRBD1 might be the D (6 bases). V lost 6 bases, J lost 1 base, and 9 bases lay in between. Germline CDR1 reads WSHSY; CDR2 reads SAAADI. The CDR3 has 13 amino acids. CDR3 DNA sequence: TGCGCCAGCAGAAAGACAGGGAACACTGAAGCTTTCTTT. Encoded protein: CASRKTGNTEAFF.

The chain links TRBV19 to TRBJ2-7; possible D gene TRBD1, 5 bases. CDR1 is LNHDA, CDR2 SQIVND, per germline (reference sequence). V was trimmed by 5 bases and J by 4 bases, leaving 15 bases between them. The CDR3 totals 14 residues. CDR3: CASSGANGGYEQYF. The CDR3 bases are TGTGCCAGTAGTGGGGCTAACGGCGGATACGAGCAGTACTTC.

This clone came up once. This chain joins TRBV6-5 and TRBJ2-7; 10 positions match TRBD1. CDR3 size: 15 residues. Germline V gene data show CDR1 as MNHEY and CDR2 as SVGAGI. V trimming: 0 bases; J trimming: 4 bases; junction bases outside the gene matches: 3. This chain's CDR3 is CASSYSDRGQYEQYF. Here the CDR3 DNA reads TGTGCCAGCAGTTACTCTGACAGGGGGCAATACGAGCAGTACTTC.

This chain connects TRBV18 to TRBJ1-2; possible D gene TRBD1, 6 bases. CDR3 length equals 16 residues. Trimming removed 3 bases at V and 0 bases at J, with 14 bases between. CDR1 is KGHSH, CDR2 LQKENI, per germline. CDR3 sequence reads: CASSPSVAGANYGYTF. In DNA, the CDR3 is TGTGCCAGCTCACCTTCGGTGGCAGGGGCTAACTATGGCTACACCTTC.

The rearrangement links TRBV18 to TRBJ1-5; TRBD1 might be the D (6 bases). Germline V gene sequence: CDR1 KGHSH, CDR2 LQKENI. V lost 3 bases, J lost 4 bases, and 10 bases lay in between. This CDR3 comprises 14 residues. CDR3 loop: CASSPGQQNQPQHF. In DNA, the CDR3 is TGTGCCAGCTCACCCGGACAGCAGAATCAGCCCCAGCATTTT.

Regarding this clone: At one end the junction does not follow the germline gene, possibly because of a read error. The rearrangement joins TRBV6-2 or TRBV6-3 to TRBJ1-6; 7 positions match TRBD1. Germline V gene lookup returns CDR1 MNHEY and CDR2 SVGEGT. The CDR3 totals 16 residues. This CDR3 is CASSYSGTVYNSPLHF. The CDR3 DNA reads TGTGCCAGCAGTTATTCCGGGACAGTCTATAATTCGCCCCTCCACTTT.

The V gene is TRBV10-3, the J gene TRBJ1-2; tentatively, D is TRBD1 (6 bases). Germline CDR1 ENHRY, CDR2 SYGVKD. Trimming removed 0 bases from V and 8 bases from J, with 13 bases in between. The length of the CDR3 is 14 residues. In nucleotides, the CDR3 is TGTGCCATCAGTGAGTCAGATTACACAGGGGGCTACACCTTC. As protein: CAISESDYTGGYTF.

This chain links TRBV14 with TRBJ2-7, with D possibly matching TRBD2 (5 bases). The V end lost 4 bases, the J end lost 4 bases, and 11 bases lay between the germline ends. CDR1 and CDR2 from the germline V gene are SGHDN and FVKESK. The CDR3 consists of 13 residues. The chain's CDR3 is CASSLRRGYEQYF. In DNA, the CDR3 is TGTGCCAGCAGCCTCCGGAGAGGGTACGAGCAGTACTTC.

V usage is TRBV18 and J usage is TRBJ1-5; a weak D match, TRBD1 (6 bases). Germline CDR1 is KGHSH and CDR2 is LQKENI. Trimming took off 0 bases at V and 3 bases at J, with 15 bases between the two ends. The CDR3 is made up of 17 amino acids. CDR3 nucleotides: TGTGCCAGCTCACCACCCCAGGACAGCGGATCCAATCAGCCCCAGCATTTT. Residues: CASSPPQDSGSNQPQHF.

This chain uses TRBV7-9 with TRBJ1-2; D is unresolved. Germline lookup yields CDR1 SEHNR and CDR2 FQNEAQ (reference sequence). This CDR3 spans 13 amino acids. V was trimmed by 7 bases and J by 7 bases, leaving 16 bases between them. CDR3 amino acids: CASTLTTSGGYTF. The CDR3 nucleotides read TGTGCCAGCACCCTCACCACTTCGGGTGGCTACACCTTC.

The chain recombines TRBV29-1 with TRBJ1-2; weak D call: TRBD1 (5 bases). The CDR3 has 15 amino acids. V lost 4 bases and J 2 bases, leaving 17 bases between the germline ends. Germline loops: CDR1 SQVTM, CDR2 ANQGSEA. The CDR3 sequence: CSVGGRQYNNYGYTF. The CDR3, as DNA: TGCAGCGTTGGAGGAAGACAGTACAACAACTATGGCTACACCTTC.

V is TRBV28 and J is TRBJ2-7; TRBD1 aligns across 9 bases. The CDR3 runs 14 residues. The V gene end was trimmed by 5 bases and the J gene end by 3 bases; junction bases not matched to a gene: 5. CDR1 and CDR2 (germline): MDHEN, SYDVKM. The CDR3 coding sequence is TGTGCCAGCAGTCCCGGGACAGGGATCTACGAGCAGTACTTC. Translation gives CASSPGTGIYEQYF.

This clone was counted between two and nine times. The chain recombines TRBV2 with TRBJ1-2; D may be TRBD1 (5 bases). The V gene lost 8 bases and the J gene lost 8 bases, with 21 bases spanning the gap. CDR1 SNHLY and CDR2 FYNNEI come from the germline V gene. This CDR3 comprises 14 residues. The CDR3 region is CASCRVPSHKGYTF. The CDR3 nucleotides are TGTGCCAGCTGCAGGGTCCCCTCTCACAAAGGCTACACCTTC.

V is TRBV7-3 and J is TRBJ2-1; D gene unclear. Germline CDR1 is SGHTA and CDR2 is FQGTGA. The CDR3 covers 13 residues. The V and J ends lost 0 bases and 5 bases respectively, with 5 bases between them. Written as DNA, the CDR3 is TGTGCCAGCAGCTTAACGTCTCACAATGAGCAGTTCTTC. Translated: CASSLTSHNEQFF.

The chain has TRBV28 and TRBJ1-3, with a weak D call TRBD1 (5 bases). Germline V gives CDR1 MDHEN, CDR2 SYDVKM. Trimming took 8 bases from V and 2 from J, leaving 13 bases between them. This CDR3 is built from 14 residues. The DNA for the CDR3 is TGTGCCAGCGCTTGGGGGGGGACTGGAAACACCATATATTTT. Translation gives CASAWGGTGNTIYF.